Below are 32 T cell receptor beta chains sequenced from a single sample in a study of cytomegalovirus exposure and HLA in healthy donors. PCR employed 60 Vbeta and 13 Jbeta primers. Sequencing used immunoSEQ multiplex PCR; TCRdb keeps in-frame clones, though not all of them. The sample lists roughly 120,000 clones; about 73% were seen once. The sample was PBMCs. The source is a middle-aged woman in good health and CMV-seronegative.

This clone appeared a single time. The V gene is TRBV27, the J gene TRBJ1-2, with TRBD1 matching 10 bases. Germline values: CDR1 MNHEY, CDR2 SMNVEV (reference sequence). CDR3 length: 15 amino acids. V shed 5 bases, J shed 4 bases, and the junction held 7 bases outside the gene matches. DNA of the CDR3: TGTGCCAGCAGTGATTCCGGGACAGGGGTCTATGGCTACACCTTC. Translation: CASSDSGTGVYGYTF.

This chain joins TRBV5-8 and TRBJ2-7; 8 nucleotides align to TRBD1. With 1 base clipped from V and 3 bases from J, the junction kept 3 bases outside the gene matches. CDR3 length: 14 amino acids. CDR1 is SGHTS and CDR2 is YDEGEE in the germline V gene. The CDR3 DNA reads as TGTGCCAGCAGCTTGACCGGACAGGGCTACGAGCAGTACTTC. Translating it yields CASSLTGQGYEQYF. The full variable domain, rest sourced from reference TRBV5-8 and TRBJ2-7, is EAGVTQSPTHLIKTRGQQATLRCSPISGHTSVYWYQQALGLGLQFLLWYDEGEERNRGNFPPRFSGRQFPNYSSELNVNALELEDSALYLCASSLTGQGYEQYFGPGTRLTVT.

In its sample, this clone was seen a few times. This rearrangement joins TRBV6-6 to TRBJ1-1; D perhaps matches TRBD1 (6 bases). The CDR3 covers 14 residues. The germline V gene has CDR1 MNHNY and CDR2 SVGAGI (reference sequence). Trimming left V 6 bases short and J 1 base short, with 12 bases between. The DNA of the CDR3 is TGTGCCAGCAGGGGACAAACGAAGAACACTGAAGCTTTCTTT. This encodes CASRGQTKNTEAFF.

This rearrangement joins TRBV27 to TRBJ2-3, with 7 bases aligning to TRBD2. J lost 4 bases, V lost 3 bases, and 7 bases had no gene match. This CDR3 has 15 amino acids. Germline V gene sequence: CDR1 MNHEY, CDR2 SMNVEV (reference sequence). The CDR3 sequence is CASSFGAGAADTQYF. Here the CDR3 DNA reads TGTGCCAGCAGTTTTGGTGCGGGAGCAGCAGATACGCAGTATTTT.

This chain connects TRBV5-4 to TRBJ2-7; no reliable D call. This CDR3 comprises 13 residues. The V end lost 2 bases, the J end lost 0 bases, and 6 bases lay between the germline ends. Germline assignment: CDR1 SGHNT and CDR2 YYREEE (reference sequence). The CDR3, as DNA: TGTGCCAGCAGCTTAGCGCCCTCCTACGAGCAGTACTTC. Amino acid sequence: CASSLAPSYEQYF. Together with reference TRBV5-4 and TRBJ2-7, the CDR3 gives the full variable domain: ETGVTQSPTHLIKTRGQQVTLRCSSQSGHNTVSWYQQALGQGPQFIFQYYREEENGRGNFPPRFSGLQFPNYSSELNVNALELDDSALYLCASSLAPSYEQYFGPGTRLTVT.

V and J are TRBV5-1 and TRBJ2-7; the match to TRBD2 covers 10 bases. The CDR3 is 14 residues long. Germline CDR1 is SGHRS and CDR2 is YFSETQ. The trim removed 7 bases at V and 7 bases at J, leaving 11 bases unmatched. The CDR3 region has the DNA TGCGCCAGCGCTCCCCAGCGGGGGGGCGGGGAGCAGTACTTC. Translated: CASAPQRGGGEQYF.

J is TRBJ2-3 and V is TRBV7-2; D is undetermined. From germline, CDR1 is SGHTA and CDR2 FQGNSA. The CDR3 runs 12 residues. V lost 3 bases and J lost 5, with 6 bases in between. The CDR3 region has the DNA TGTGCCAGCAGCTTTCGGGTAGATACGCAGTATTTT. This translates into CASSFRVDTQYF.

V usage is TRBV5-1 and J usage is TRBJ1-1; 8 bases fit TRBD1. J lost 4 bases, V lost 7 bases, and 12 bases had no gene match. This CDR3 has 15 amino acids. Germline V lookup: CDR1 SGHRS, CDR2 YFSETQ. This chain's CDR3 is CASQGAAGDGTEAFF. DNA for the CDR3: TGCGCCAGCCAGGGGGCCGCAGGCGATGGCACTGAAGCTTTCTTT.

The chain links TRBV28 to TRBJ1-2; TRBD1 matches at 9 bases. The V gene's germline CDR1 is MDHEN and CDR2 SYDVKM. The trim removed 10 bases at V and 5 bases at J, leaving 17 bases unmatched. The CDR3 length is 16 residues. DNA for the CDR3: TGTGCCATCCCCCGGGACAGGGACCCTCTTGGTTATGGCTACACCTTC. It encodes CAIPRDRDPLGYGYTF.

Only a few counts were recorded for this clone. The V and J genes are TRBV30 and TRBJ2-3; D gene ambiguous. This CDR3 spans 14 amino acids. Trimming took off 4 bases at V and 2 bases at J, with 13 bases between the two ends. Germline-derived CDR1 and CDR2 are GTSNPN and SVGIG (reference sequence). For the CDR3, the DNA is TGTGCCTGGAATCCATCAGGTCCCACAGATACGCAGTATTTT. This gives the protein CAWNPSGPTDTQYF.

CDR3 residues: CASSQNLMNTEAFF. In DNA, the CDR3 is TGTGCCAGCTCACAAAATCTTATGAACACTGAAGCTTTCTTT. The gene calls are TRBV18 and TRBJ1-1; D gene uncertain. V lost 4 bases to trimming and J lost 0 bases, with 9 bases between them. The CDR3 extends over 14 amino acids. Germline V CDR1 and CDR2: KGHSH, LQKENI.

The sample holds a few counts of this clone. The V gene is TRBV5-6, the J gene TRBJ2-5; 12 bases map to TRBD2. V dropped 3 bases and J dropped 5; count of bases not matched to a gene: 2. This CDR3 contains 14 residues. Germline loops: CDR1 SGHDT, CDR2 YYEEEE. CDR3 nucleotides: TGTGCCAGCAGCTCAGGACTAGCGGGGGAGACCCAGTACTTC. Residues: CASSSGLAGETQYF.

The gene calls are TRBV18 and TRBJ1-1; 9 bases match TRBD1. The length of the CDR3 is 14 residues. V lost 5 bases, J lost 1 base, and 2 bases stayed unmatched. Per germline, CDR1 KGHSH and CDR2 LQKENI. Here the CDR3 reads CASSLGQGNTEAFF. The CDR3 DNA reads TGTGCCAGCTCATTGGGACAGGGGAACACTGAAGCTTTCTTT.

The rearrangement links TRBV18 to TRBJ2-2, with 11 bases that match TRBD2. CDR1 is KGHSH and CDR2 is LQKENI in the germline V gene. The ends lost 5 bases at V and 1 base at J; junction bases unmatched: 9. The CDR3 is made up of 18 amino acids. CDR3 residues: CASSNGTSGTQNTGELFF. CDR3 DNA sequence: TGTGCCAGCTCAAATGGGACTAGCGGCACTCAGAACACCGGGGAGCTGTTTTTT.

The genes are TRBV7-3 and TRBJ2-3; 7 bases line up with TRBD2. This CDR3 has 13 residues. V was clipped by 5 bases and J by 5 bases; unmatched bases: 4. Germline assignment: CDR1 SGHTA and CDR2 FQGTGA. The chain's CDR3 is CASSRLAGDTQYF. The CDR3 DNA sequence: TGTGCCAGCAGCCGACTAGCTGGAGATACGCAGTATTTT.

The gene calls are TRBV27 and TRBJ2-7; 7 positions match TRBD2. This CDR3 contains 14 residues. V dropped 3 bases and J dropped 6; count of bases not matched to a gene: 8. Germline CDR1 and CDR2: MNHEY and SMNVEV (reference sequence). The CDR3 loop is CASSLSPGRGEQYF. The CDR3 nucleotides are TGTGCCAGCAGTTTGTCACCAGGGAGGGGCGAGCAGTACTTC.

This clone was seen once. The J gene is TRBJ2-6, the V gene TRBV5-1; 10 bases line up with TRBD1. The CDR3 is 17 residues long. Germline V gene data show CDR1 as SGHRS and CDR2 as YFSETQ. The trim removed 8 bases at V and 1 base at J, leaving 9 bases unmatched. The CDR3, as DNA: TGCGCCAGAGGGGGACAGGGGCGAATTTCTGGGGCCAACGTCCTGACTTTC. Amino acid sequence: CARGGQGRISGANVLTF.

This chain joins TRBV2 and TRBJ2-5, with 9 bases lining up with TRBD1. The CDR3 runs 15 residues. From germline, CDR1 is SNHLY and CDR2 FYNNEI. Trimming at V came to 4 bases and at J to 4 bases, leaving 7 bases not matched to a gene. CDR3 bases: TGTGCCAGCAGTGGAGGGACAGGGTATCGAGAGACCCAGTACTTC. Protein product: CASSGGTGYRETQYF.

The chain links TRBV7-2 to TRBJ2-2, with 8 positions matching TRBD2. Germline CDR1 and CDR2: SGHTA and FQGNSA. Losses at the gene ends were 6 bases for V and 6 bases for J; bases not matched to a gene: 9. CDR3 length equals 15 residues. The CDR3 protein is CASRLTSETPGELFF. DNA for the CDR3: TGTGCCAGCAGGCTGACTAGCGAAACGCCCGGGGAGCTGTTTTTT.

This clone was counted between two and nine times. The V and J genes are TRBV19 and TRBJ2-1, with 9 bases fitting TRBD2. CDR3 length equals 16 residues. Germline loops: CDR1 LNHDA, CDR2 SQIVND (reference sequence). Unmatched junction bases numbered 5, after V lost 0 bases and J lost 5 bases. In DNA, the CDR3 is TGTGCCAGTAGTATAGAACGCGGGAGGGCAAACAATGAGCAGTTCTTC. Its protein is CASSIERGRANNEQFF.

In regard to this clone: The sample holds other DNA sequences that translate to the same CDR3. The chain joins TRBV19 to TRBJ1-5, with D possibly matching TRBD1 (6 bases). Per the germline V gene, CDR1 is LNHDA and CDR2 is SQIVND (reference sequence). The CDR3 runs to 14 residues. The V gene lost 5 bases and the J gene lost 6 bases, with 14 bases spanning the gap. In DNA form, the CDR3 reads TGTGCCAGTAGTTCACAGGGCTCGGGTCAGCCCCAGCATTTT. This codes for CASSSQGSGQPQHF.

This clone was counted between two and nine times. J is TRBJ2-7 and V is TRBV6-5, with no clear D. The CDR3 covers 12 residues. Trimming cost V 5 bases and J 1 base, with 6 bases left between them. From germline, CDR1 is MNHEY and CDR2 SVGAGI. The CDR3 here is CASSAGSYEQYF. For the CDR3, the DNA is TGTGCCAGCAGTGCCGGTTCCTACGAGCAGTACTTC.

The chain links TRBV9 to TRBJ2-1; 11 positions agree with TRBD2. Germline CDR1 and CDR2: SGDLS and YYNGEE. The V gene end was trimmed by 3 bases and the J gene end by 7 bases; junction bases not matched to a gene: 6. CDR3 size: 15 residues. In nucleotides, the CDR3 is TGTGCCAGCAGCGCGACTAGCGGGGTAGGTAATGAGCAGTTCTTC. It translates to CASSATSGVGNEQFF.

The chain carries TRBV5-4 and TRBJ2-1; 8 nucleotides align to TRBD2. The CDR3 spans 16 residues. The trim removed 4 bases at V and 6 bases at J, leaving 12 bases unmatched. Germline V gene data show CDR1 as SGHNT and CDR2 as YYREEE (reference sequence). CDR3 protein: CASSHPGGRSLNEQFF. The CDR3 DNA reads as TGTGCCAGCAGCCATCCGGGGGGGAGGTCGCTCAATGAGCAGTTCTTC.

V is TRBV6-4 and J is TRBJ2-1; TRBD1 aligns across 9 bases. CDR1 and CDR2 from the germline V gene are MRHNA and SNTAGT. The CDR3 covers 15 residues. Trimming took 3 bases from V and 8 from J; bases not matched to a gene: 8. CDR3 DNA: TGTGCCAGCAGTGAAGGGACAGGGCCCATCGATGAGCAGTTCTTC. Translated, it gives CASSEGTGPIDEQFF.

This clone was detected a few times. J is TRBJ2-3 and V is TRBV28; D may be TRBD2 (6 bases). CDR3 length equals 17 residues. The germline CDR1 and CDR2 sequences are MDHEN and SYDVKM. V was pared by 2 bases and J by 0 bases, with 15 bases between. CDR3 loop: CASSLIGVAASTDTQYF. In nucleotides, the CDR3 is TGTGCCAGCAGTTTAATCGGGGTAGCGGCTAGCACAGATACGCAGTATTTT.

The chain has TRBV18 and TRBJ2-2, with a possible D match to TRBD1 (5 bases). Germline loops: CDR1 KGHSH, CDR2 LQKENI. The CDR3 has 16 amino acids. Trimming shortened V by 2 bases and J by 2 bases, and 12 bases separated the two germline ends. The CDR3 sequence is CASSPADSSNTGELFF. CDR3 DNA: TGTGCCAGCTCACCAGCCGACAGTTCTAACACCGGGGAGCTGTTTTTT. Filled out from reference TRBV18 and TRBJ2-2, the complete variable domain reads NAGVMQNPRHLVRRRGQEARLRCSPMKGHSHVYWYRQLPEEGLKFMVYLQKENIIDESGMPKERFSAEFPKEGPSILRIQQVVRGDSAAYFCASSPADSSNTGELFFGEGSRLTVL.

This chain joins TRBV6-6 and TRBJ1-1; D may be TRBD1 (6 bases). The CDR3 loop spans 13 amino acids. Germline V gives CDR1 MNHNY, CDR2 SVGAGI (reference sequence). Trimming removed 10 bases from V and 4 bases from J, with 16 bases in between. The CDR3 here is CAILPGQSTEAFF. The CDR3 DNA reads TGTGCCATCCTACCAGGACAGAGCACTGAAGCTTTCTTT.

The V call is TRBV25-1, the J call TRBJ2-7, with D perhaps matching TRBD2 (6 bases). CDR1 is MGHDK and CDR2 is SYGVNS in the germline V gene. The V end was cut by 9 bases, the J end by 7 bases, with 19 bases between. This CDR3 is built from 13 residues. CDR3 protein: CASSGTPEGEQYF. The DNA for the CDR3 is TGTGCCAGTTCCGGGACGCCGGAGGGGGAGCAGTACTTC.

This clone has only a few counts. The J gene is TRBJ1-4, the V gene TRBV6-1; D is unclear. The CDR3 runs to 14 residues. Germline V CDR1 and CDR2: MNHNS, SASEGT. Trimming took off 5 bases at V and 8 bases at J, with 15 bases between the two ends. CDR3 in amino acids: CASSPRRGDEKLFF. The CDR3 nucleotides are TGTGCCAGCAGTCCCCGAAGAGGAGACGAAAAACTGTTTTTT.

CDR3 in DNA: TGTGCCAGCAGCCTAGACGGGGGGTCCCTGAGCTACAATGAGCAGTTCTTC. It encodes CASSLDGGSLSYNEQFF. This sequence joins TRBV5-4 and TRBJ2-1; 7 bases agree with TRBD2. The junction had 13 bases not matched to a gene; V was cut back by 4 bases and J by 3 bases. This CDR3 has 17 amino acids. Germline lookup yields CDR1 SGHNT and CDR2 YYREEE (reference sequence).

CDR3 amino acids: CASSYSRESSYEQYF. The CDR3 DNA reads as TGTGCCAGCAGTTACTCGAGAGAGAGCTCCTACGAGCAGTACTTC. The V call is TRBV6-5, the J call TRBJ2-7; unclear D gene. This CDR3 contains 15 residues. Germline CDR1 is MNHEY and CDR2 is SVGAGI. Trimming removed 0 bases at V and 0 bases at J, with 9 bases between.